The present entry profiles one T cell receptor beta chain with its context. The germline V gene has CDR1 MNHEY and CDR2 SMNVEV (reference sequence). V gave up 5 bases and J gave up 2 bases, with 16 bases separating them. The CDR3 is made up of 15 amino acids. RNA extraction and reverse transcription yielded cDNA as sequencing template. Method: immunoSEQ multiplex PCR; TCRdb's copy keeps in-frame clones and lacks some. The data show 130,000 to 150,000 clones, 80% to 90% seen once. Treatment specified: oral pan-JAK inhibitor, 5-10 mg twice daily. This sample stems from a study of CD8+ T cells in alopecia areata.

The chain joins TRBV27 to TRBJ2-7; D not certain. This TCR was recovered from a human donor with alopecia areata. The source material was CD8+ T cells sorted from blood, sampled at week 4, from a patient treated with tofacitinib. CDR3 sequence reads: CASSPTLVDPYEQYF. The CDR3 region has the DNA TGTGCCAGCAGTCCAACACTCGTCGACCCCTACGAGCAGTACTTC.